The 10 T cell receptor beta chains below were found in one sample sequenced in a study of blood T cell repertoires in COVID-19 (TCRdb year 2020). Library generation was performed with the immunoSEQ multiplex PCR assay. What TCRdb holds here is the immuneACCESS table cut down to in-frame rearrangements. Part of the clones is not present; checked against another copy, under half of the missing clones reflect an unresolved V gene, and the others are unexplained. In this sample the table shows around 320,000 clones, roughly 91% of which occur a single time. Jointly, the top ten make up less than 3.5% of the sample. Sample: PBMCs or T cells enriched from blood (not recorded which). The origin of the receptors is a woman aged 50 to 65 who had been exposed to COVID-19.

The CDR3 DNA is TGTGCCATCAGTGCGACTGGGTCTGAAGAGACCCAGTACTTC. Its translation is CAISATGSEETQYF. The chain has TRBV10-3 and TRBJ2-5; D unclear. Germline lookup yields CDR1 ENHRY and CDR2 SYGVKD. The CDR3 consists of 14 residues. V was pared by 4 bases and J by 3 bases, with 12 bases between.

The chain carries TRBV2 and TRBJ1-1; 9 bases match TRBD1. Trimming removed 5 bases from V and 2 bases from J; junction bases left unmatched: 3. CDR3 length: 14 residues. Per the germline V gene, CDR1 is SNHLY and CDR2 is FYNNEI. CDR3 sequence reads: CASSRTGVNTEAFF. The CDR3, as DNA: TGTGCCAGCAGTCGGACAGGGGTCAACACTGAAGCTTTCTTT. The entire variable domain, with the rest obtained from reference TRBV2 and TRBJ1-1, is as follows: EPEVTQTPSHQVTQMGQEVILRCVPISNHLYFYWYRQILGQKVEFLVSFYNNEISEKSEIFDDQFSVERPDGSNFTLKIRSTKLEDSAMYFCASSRTGVNTEAFFGQGTRLTVV.

The chain links TRBV30 to TRBJ1-5, with a tentative D call TRBD1 (5 bases). The V end lost 5 bases, the J end lost 1 base, and 9 bases lay between the germline ends. Germline assignment: CDR1 GTSNPN and CDR2 SVGIG (reference sequence). The CDR3 extends over 13 amino acids. DNA of the CDR3: TGTGCCTGGGGTAGACAGAGCAATCAGCCCCAGCATTTT. It yields the protein CAWGRQSNQPQHF.

This clone was picked up a small number of times. This rearrangement joins TRBV11-2 to TRBJ2-2; D is undetermined. Germline values: CDR1 SGHAT, CDR2 FQNNGV. This CDR3 is built from 14 residues. V lost 2 bases and J 5 bases, leaving 9 bases between the germline ends. The CDR3 DNA reads as TGTGCCAGCAGCTTATCCGGGTTGACCGGGGAGCTGTTTTTT. Its protein is CASSLSGLTGELFF. Full variable domain (missing parts from reference TRBV11-2 and TRBJ2-2): EAGVAQSPRYKIIEKRQSVAFWCNPISGHATLYWYQQILGQGPKLLIQFQNNGVVDDSQLPKDRFSAERLKGVDSTLKIQPAKLEDSAVYLCASSLSGLTGELFFGEGSRLTVL.

With regard to this clone: The same CDR3 can be traced to other DNA sequences in this sample. The rearrangement links TRBV28 to TRBJ1-2; D is unclear. With 3 bases removed from V and 8 bases from J, the gap between germline ends came to 10 bases. There are 12 residues in the CDR3. Germline V gives CDR1 MDHEN, CDR2 SYDVKM. The CDR3 loop is CASSLQAGGYTF. In DNA form, the CDR3 reads TGTGCCAGCAGTTTGCAGGCGGGCGGCTACACCTTC.

V gene TRBV5-4 combines with J gene TRBJ2-1; a weak D match, TRBD1 (5 bases). The V gene's germline CDR1 is SGHNT and CDR2 YYREEE (reference sequence). V dropped 4 bases and J dropped 7 bases, with 18 bases sitting between them. CDR3 length: 15 amino acids. The DNA for the CDR3 is TGTGCCAGCAGCACCCAAGGCAGGGCTGGAAATGAGCAGTTCTTC. This translates into CASSTQGRAGNEQFF.

This clone has only one observation. V gene TRBV5-5 combines with J gene TRBJ2-2; maybe TRBD2 (6 bases). Germline V gives CDR1 SGHKS, CDR2 YYEKEE (reference sequence). CDR3 size: 16 residues. Trimming left V 0 bases short and J 2 bases short, with 11 bases between. CDR3 residues: CASSLVGTLNTGELFF. CDR3 nucleotides: TGTGCCAGCAGCTTGGTCGGGACTTTAAACACCGGGGAGCTGTTTTTT.

This chain joins TRBV5-1 and TRBJ1-5; tentatively, D is TRBD1 (6 bases). Germline V CDR1 and CDR2: SGHRS, YFSETQ. Trimming stripped 0 bases from V and 5 bases from J, with 6 bases between. The CDR3 totals 13 residues. CDR3 sequence reads: CASSLGQDQPQHF. Here the CDR3 DNA reads TGCGCCAGCAGCTTGGGACAGGATCAGCCCCAGCATTTT.

This clone is a singleton in its sample. This sequence joins TRBV27 and TRBJ1-6, with TRBD1 identical over 8 bases. Germline assignment: CDR1 MNHEY and CDR2 SMNVEV (reference sequence). This CDR3 is built from 21 residues. The junction had 17 bases not matched to a gene; V was cut back by 4 bases and J by 0 bases. The CDR3 DNA is TGTGCCAGCAGTTCCCGAGTGGACAGGGAAGGGGTCCGCTCCTATAATTCACCCCTCCACTTT. As protein: CASSSRVDREGVRSYNSPLHF.

The chain recombines TRBV7-9 with TRBJ1-6; no firm D call. V lost 2 bases to trimming and J lost 8 bases, with 7 bases between them. CDR3 size: 13 residues. Germline assignment: CDR1 SEHNR and CDR2 FQNEAQ (reference sequence). CDR3 region: CASSLNIYSPLHF. The CDR3 nucleotides read TGTGCCAGCAGCTTAAACATTTATTCACCCCTCCACTTT.